This TCR beta chain emerged from a study of blood T cells in healthy people across ages. Whole-study context: The template switching approach captured approximately one barcoded beta molecule for every two T cells. Regarding the study as a whole: With unsorted PBMCs, a conclusive comparison of naive versus antigen-experienced cells was not possible.

A word on this clonotype: No antigen is known for it. Relative to the germline gene, one junction end is altered; a read error may explain this.

CDR3 length equals 15 residues. CDR1 and CDR2 (germline): SGHVS, FQNEAQ. Through a sample-barcoded 5' primer and a J-beta primer mix, a second PCR was run for roughly 6 to 12 cycles. The authors tagged each cDNA molecule using a template-switch adaptor with 12 random nucleotides. TCRdb fed the 5' RACE reads into MiXCR, producing one record per CDR3 protein. The table lists hundreds of thousands of distinct CDR3 sequences, more than 45% of them singletons, with 45% to 55% in the top ten. For every donor, a draw yielded ten milliliters of peripheral blood. Sequences were obtained from blood. The source is a man in his sixties in good health. The rearrangement joins TRBV7-8 to TRBJ2-3; no reliable D call. This chain's CDR3 is CASSHRPLPTDTQYF. CDR3 bases: TGTGCCAGCAGCCACCGGCCTTTACCCACAGATACGCAGTACTTT. The variable domain in full, completed from reference TRBV7-8 and TRBJ2-3, reads GAGVSQSPRYKVAKRGQDVALRCDPISGHVSLFWYQQALGQGPEFLTYFQNEAQLDKSGLPSDRFFAERPEGSVSTLKIQRTQQEDSAVYLCASSHRPLPTDTQYFGPGTRLTVL.